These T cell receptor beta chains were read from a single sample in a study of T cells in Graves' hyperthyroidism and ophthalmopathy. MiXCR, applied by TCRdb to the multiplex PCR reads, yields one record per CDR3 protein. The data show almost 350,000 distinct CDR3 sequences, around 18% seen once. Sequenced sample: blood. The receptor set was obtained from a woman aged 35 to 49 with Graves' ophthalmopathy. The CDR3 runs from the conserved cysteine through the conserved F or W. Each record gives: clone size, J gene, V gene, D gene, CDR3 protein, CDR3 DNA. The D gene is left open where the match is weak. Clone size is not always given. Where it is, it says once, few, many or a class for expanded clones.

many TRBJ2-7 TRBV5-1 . CASSHDFLGPYEQYF TGCGCCAGCAGCCACGATTTCTTGGGCCCCTACGAGCAGTACTTC
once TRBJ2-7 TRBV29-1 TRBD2 CSVVAGVGDEQYF TGCAGCGTTGTCGCGGGAGTCGGCGACGAGCAGTACTTC
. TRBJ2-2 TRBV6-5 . CASRLPSVRGELFF TGTGCCAGCAGATTACCTAGCGTTCGCGGGGAGCTGTTTTTT
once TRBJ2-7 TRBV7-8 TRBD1 CASSEGTGYSYEQYF TGTGCCAGCAGCGAGGGGACAGGGTACTCCTACGAGCAGTACTTC
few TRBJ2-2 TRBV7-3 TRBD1 CASSLSAGGLYTGELFF TGTGCCAGCAGCTTAAGTGCAGGGGGTCTCTACACCGGGGAGCTGTTTTTT
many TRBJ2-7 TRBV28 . CASSLSEGLRLYEQYF TGTGCCAGCAGTTTATCGGAGGGACTTCGTCTCTACGAGCAGTACTTC
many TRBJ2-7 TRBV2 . CASSEGPTETYEQYF TGTGCCAGCAGTGAGGGCCCGACAGAGACCTACGAGCAGTACTTC
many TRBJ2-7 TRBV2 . CASSDAKVTYEQYF TGTGCCAGCAGTGACGCTAAGGTCACCTACGAGCAGTACTTC
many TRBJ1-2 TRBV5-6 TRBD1 CASSWGTGINYGYTF TGTGCCAGCAGCTGGGGGACAGGGATAAACTATGGCTACACCTTC
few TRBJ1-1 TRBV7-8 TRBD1 CASSLDRVDYTEAFF TGTGCCAGCAGCTTGGACAGGGTGGATTACACTGAAGCTTTCTTT
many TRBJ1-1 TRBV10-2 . CASMRGGTEAFF TGCGCCAGCATGAGGGGAGGGACTGAAGCTTTCTTT
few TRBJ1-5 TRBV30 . CAWSERNVNSNQPQHF TGTGCCTGGAGTGAACGTAACGTGAATAGCAATCAGCCCCAGCATTTT
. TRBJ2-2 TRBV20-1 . CSANGIGTGELFF TGCAGTGCAAACGGGATTGGAACCGGGGAGCTGTTTTTT
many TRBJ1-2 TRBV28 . CASRLVQAGLGYGYTF TGTGCCAGCAGACTTGTCCAGGCAGGGCTGGGCTATGGCTACACCTTC
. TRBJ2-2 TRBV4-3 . CASSQDPLLGTGELFF TGCGCCAGCAGCCAAGATCCTCTTTTGGGCACCGGGGAGCTGTTTTTT
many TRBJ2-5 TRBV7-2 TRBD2 CASSLFPSGMQETQYF TGTGCCAGCAGCTTATTTCCTAGCGGGATGCAAGAGACCCAGTACTTC
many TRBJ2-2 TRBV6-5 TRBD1 CASSYWDRGTGELFF TGTGCCAGCAGTTACTGGGACAGGGGAACCGGGGAGCTGTTTTTT
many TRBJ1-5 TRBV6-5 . CASSYGAPDQPQHF TGTGCCAGCAGTTACGGGGCTCCGGATCAGCCCCAGCATTTT
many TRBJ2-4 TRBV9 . CASSAASGNIQYF TGTGCCAGCAGCGCTGCGAGTGGGAACATTCAGTACTTC
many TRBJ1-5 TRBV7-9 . CASSAYFDSLQHF TGTGCCAGCAGCGCCTATTTTGACAGTCTCCAGCATTTT
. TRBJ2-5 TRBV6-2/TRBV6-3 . CASTELGETQYF TGTGCCAGTACCGAGCTTGGTGAGACCCAGTACTTC
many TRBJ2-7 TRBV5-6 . CASSFYLRDTGRYEQYF TGTGCCAGCAGCTTCTATCTCCGGGACACAGGTCGCTACGAGCAGTACTTC
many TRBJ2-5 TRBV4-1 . CASSQVTEGVGETQYF TGCGCCAGCAGCCAAGTCACGGAAGGGGTTGGAGAGACCCAGTACTTC
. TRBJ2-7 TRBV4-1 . CASSQEYGYEQYF TGCGCCAGCAGCCAAGAATACGGATACGAGCAGTACTTC
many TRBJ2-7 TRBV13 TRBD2 CATSAGAGTYEQYF TGTGCCACATCAGCGGGAGCCGGAACCTACGAGCAGTACTTC
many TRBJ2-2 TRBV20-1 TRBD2 CSAHRDYATGELFF TGCAGTGCTCACCGGGACTACGCCACCGGGGAGCTGTTTTTT
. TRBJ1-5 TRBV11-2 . CASSQGGAQHF TGTGCCAGCAGCCAAGGAGGGGCCCAGCATTTT
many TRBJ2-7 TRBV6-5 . CASSPGQHEQYF TGTGCCAGCAGCCCCGGACAACACGAGCAGTACTTC
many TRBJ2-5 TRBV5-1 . CASSLDPRESETQYF TGCGCCAGCAGCTTGGACCCACGGGAGAGCGAGACCCAGTACTTC
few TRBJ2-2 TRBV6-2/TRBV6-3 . CASSYGSGSSGELFF TGTGCCAGCAGCTACGGTTCAGGGTCCTCCGGGGAGCTGTTTTTT
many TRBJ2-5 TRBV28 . CASSLNGQGNQETQYF TGTGCCAGCAGTTTAAACGGTCAGGGCAACCAAGAGACCCAGTACTTC
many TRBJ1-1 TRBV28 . CATTVLANRFEAFF TGTGCCACCACCGTTTTGGCCAACCGATTTGAAGCTTTCTTT
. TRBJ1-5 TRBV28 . CASRRVDQPQHF TGTGCCAGCAGGAGGGTGGACCAGCCCCAGCATTTT
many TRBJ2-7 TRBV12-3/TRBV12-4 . CASSLGQGPYEQYF TGTGCCAGCAGTTTAGGGCAGGGGCCGTACGAGCAGTACTTC
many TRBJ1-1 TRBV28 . CASSLMRRVGTEAFF TGTGCCAGCAGTTTAATGAGGAGAGTCGGCACTGAAGCTTTCTTT
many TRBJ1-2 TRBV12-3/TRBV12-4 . CASSSDINYGYTF TGTGCCAGCAGTTCAGACATCAACTATGGCTACACCTTC
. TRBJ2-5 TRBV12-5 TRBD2 CASLASGWQETQYF TGTGCTAGTTTGGCTAGCGGATGGCAAGAGACCCAGTACTTC
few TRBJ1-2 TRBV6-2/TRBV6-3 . CASSYLVSTNYGYIF TGTGCCAGCAGTTACCTGGTAAGTACTAACTATGGCTACATCTTC
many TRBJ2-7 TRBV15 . CATSRDYESAGMYEQYF TGTGCCACCAGCAGAGATTACGAATCGGCGGGAATGTACGAGCAGTACTTC
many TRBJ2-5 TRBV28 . CASSLSGRQETQYF TGTGCCAGCAGCTTAAGTGGTCGGCAAGAGACCCAGTACTTC
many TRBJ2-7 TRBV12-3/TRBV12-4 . CASSLGGTSKYEQYF TGTGCCAGCAGCCTAGGGGGGACTTCCAAATACGAGCAGTACTTC
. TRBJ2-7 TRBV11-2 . CASSALVDQYF TGTGCCAGCAGTGCACTAGTGGATCAGTACTTC
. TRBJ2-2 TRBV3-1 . CASSQVLGAGELFF TGTGCCAGCAGCCAAGTTCTGGGGGCCGGGGAGCTGTTTTTT
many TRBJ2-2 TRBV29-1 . CSVEGIGSNTGELFF TGCAGCGTTGAAGGAATAGGGTCGAACACCGGGGAGCTGTTTTTT
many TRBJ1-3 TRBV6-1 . CASGRIQTRNTIYF TGTGCCAGCGGTCGAATCCAAACAAGGAACACCATATATTTT
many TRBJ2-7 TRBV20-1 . CSAILHNSYEQYF TGCAGTGCTATCCTGCACAACTCCTACGAGCAGTACTTC
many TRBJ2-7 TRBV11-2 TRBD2 CASSGAGGFYEQYF TGTGCCAGCAGCGGGGCGGGGGGCTTCTACGAGCAGTACTTC
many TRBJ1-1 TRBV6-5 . CASSYDRLNTEAFF TGTGCCAGCAGTTACGACAGACTGAACACTGAAGCTTTCTTT
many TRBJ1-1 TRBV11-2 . CASSPNGISKAFF TGTGCCAGCAGCCCGAACGGGATTTCAAAGGCTTTCTTT
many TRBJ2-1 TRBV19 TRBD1 CASSMTGQGRVEKQFF TGTGCCAGTAGTATGACTGGACAGGGTCGGGTCGAAAAGCAGTTCTTC
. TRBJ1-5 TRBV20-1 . CSAYGTDQPQHF TGCAGTGCATACGGGACCGATCAGCCCCAGCATTTT
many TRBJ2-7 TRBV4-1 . CASSQMGQGPYEQYF TGCGCCAGCAGCCAAATGGGGCAGGGACCCTACGAGCAGTACTTC
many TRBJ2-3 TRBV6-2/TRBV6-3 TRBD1 CASTRDRGYADTQYF TGTGCCAGCACACGGGACAGGGGGTACGCAGATACGCAGTATTTT
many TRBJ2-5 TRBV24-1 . CATSDSGTTTIGTQYF TGTGCCACCAGTGATTCCGGGACAACGACGATAGGGACCCAGTACTTC
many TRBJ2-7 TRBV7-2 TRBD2 CASSLTSGRAHYEQYF TGTGCCAGCAGCTTAACTAGCGGGAGGGCCCACTACGAGCAGTACTTC
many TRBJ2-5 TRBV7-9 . CASSSIRDSQETQYF TGTGCCAGCAGCTCTATTCGGGACTCCCAAGAGACCCAGTACTTC
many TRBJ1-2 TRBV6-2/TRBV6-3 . CASSYTIFANYGYTF TGTGCCAGCAGTTACACTATTTTCGCTAACTATGGCTACACCTTC
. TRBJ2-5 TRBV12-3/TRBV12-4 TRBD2 CASRLSSGGQETQYF TGTGCCAGCAGGTTGTCCTCGGGGGGGCAGGAGACCCAGTACTTC
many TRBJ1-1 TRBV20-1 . CSASNRLQVDLLGTTEAFF TGCAGTGCTAGTAACCGCTTACAGGTTGATCTCTTGGGGACCACTGAAGCTTTCTTT
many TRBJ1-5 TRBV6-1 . CAVQDLYQPQHF TGTGCCGTCCAGGATCTTTATCAGCCCCAGCATTTT